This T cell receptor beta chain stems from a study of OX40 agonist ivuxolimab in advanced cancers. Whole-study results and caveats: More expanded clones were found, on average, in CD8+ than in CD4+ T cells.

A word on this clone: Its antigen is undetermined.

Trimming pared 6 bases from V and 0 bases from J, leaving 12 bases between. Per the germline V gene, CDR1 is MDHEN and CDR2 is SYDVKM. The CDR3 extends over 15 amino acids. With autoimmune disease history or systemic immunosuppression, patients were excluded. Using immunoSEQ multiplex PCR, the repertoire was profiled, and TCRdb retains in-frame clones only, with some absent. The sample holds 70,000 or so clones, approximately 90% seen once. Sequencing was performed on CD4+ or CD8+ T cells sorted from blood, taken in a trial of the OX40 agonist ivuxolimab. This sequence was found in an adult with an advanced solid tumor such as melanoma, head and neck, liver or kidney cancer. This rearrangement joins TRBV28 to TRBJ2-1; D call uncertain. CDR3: CASSLEVHSYNEQFF. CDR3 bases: TGTGCCAGCAGCCTAGAGGTCCACTCCTACAATGAGCAGTTCTTC.